This T cell receptor (beta chain) was captured in a study of radiotherapy plus CTLA-4 blockade in lung cancer. Study background: Around 20% of enrolled patients responded objectively, and 25% to 40% had disease control.

Germline assignment: CDR1 MGHRA and CDR2 YSYEKL. The CDR3 length is 15 residues. With 4 bases clipped from V and 4 bases from J, the junction kept 3 bases outside the gene matches. Data came from immunoSEQ multiplex PCR; TCRdb stores just in-frame clones and leaves some out. The sample holds 85,000 to 130,000 clones, about 84% seen once. This clone turned up a few times. The chain couples TRBV4-1 to TRBJ1-3; 11 bases map to TRBD1. The specimen was peripheral blood, collected from a patient treated with radiotherapy plus ipilimumab. The clonotype was recovered from a human donor with non-small cell lung cancer that progressed on radiotherapy plus ipilimumab. Some clones in this sample may be carry-over from other donors' samples. CDR3 sequence reads: CASSRGQGDGNTIYF. In DNA, the CDR3 is TGCGCCAGCAGCCGGGGACAGGGGGACGGAAACACCATATATTTT.